This T cell receptor (beta chain) was sequenced in a study of identical twins. In its sample, this clonotype was seen many times. Its antigen is still unknown. Notes on the study in general: Abundant beta clonotypes from cord blood had fewer insertions, unlike memory repertoires, which showed none.

Healthy Caucasians were all of the donors. TCRdb re-analysed the 5' RACE reads in MiXCR, keeping a single row per CDR3 protein. The sample holds 250,000 or so distinct CDR3 sequences, roughly 7% seen once. This same sample was also taken into another study, of yellow fever vaccine responses in identical twins. That investigation notes: Reportedly, twins' vaccine T cell responses looked partly convergent and partly personalized.

The origin of this receptor is a young woman in good health. Specimen: memory (CD45RO+) T cells sorted from blood.

The CDR3 region has the DNA TGTGCCACCAGTGACCATAGACAGGGGTTCACCGGGGAGCTGTTTTTT. It encodes CATSDHRQGFTGELFF. The J gene is TRBJ2-2, the V gene TRBV24-1, with TRBD1 identical over 8 bases. J lost 4 bases, V lost 4 bases, and 7 bases had no gene match. Germline CDR1 and CDR2: KGHDR and SFDVKD. This CDR3 spans 16 amino acids.